This TCR beta chain was obtained from a study of cytomegalovirus exposure and HLA in healthy donors. Background on the study: Genotyping of roughly 400 donors showed that over 80% belonged to the Caucasian-associated ancestry cluster.

Trimming removed 5 bases from V and 1 base from J, with 17 bases in between. The CDR3 spans 16 residues. CDR1 MNHGY and CDR2 SVAAGI come from the germline V gene. In regard to this clone: Its antigen remains unidentified.

Points from the study as a whole: Listed as cytomegalovirus-associated were 150 or so TCR beta chains. More clonal expansion characterized HLA-associated TCR beta chains than equally common others in a later analysis. Later work found most CMV-associated TCR beta chains apparently HLA-restricted.

Primers included in the PCR were 60 Vbeta and 13 Jbeta primers. The protocol was immunoSEQ multiplex PCR, while the TCRdb copy is restricted to in-frame clones and leaves out a portion. The sample lists 200,000 to 250,000 clones, about 85% seen once, with around 1.2% in the top ten. V gene TRBV6-9 combines with J gene TRBJ1-2; the D gene is possibly TRBD1 (5 bases). The source of this sequence is a human donor in good health. Sequenced material: PBMCs. CDR3 sequence: CASSSRDWILNYGYTF. As DNA, the CDR3 is TGTGCCAGCAGTAGCCGGGACTGGATCCTTAACTATGGCTACACCTTC.